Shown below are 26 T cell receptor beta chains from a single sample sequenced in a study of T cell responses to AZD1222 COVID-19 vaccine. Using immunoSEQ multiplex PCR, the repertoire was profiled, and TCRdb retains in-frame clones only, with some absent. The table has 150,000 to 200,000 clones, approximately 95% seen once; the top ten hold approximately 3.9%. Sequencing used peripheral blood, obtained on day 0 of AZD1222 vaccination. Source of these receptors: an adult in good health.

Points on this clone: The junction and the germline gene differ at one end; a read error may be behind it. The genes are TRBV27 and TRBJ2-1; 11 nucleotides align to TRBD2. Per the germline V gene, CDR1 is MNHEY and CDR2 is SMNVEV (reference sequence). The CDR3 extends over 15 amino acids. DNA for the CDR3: TGTGCCAGCGGTTTAGCGGGAGGGAGCCACAATGAGCAGTTCTTC. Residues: CASGLAGGSHNEQFF.

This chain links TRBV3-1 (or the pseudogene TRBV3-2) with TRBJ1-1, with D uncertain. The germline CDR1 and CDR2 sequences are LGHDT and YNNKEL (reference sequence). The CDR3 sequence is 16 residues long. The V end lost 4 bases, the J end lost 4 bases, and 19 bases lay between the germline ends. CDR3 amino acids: CASSLPGPQSGTEAFF. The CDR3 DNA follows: TGTGCCAGCAGCCTACCGGGCCCACAGTCGGGCACTGAAGCTTTCTTT.

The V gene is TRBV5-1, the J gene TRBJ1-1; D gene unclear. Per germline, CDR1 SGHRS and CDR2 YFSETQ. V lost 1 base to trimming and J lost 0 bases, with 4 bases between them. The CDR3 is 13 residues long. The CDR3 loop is CASSLSVNTEAFF. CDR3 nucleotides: TGCGCCAGCAGCTTGTCCGTGAACACTGAAGCTTTCTTT.

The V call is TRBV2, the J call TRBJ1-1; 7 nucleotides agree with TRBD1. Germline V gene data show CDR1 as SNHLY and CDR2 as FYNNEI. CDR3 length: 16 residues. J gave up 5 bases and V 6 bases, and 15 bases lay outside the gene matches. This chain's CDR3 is CASRAGPTGFLTEAFF. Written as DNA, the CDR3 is TGTGCCAGCAGAGCCGGCCCGACAGGGTTTCTGACTGAAGCTTTCTTT.

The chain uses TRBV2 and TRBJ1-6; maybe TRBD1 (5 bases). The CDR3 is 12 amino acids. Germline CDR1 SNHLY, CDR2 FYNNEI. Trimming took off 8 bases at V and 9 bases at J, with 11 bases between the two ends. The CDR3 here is CASQMGGSPLHF. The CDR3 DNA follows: TGTGCCAGCCAAATGGGGGGTTCACCCCTCCACTTT.

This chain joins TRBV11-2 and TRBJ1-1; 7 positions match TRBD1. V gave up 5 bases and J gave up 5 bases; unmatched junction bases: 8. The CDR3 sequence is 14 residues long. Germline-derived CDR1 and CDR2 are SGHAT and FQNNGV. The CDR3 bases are TGTGCCAGCAGCCTTGGGACAGTGGGGACTGAAGCTTTCTTT. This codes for CASSLGTVGTEAFF.

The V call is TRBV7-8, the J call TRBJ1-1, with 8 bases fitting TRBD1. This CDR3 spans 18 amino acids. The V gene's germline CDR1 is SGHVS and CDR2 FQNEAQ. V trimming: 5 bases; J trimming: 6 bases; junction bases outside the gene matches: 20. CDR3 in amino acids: CASSPQRTGTYLGAEAFF. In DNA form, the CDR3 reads TGTGCCAGCAGCCCCCAGCGGACAGGGACCTACCTAGGGGCTGAAGCTTTCTTT.

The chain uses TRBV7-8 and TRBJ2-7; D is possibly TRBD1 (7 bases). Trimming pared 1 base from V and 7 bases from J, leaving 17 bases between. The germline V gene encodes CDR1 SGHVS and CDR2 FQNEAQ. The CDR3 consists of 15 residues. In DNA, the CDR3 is TGTGCCAGCAGCTTAGGGGGCCAGGGGGGACCTGAGCAGTACTTC. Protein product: CASSLGGQGGPEQYF.

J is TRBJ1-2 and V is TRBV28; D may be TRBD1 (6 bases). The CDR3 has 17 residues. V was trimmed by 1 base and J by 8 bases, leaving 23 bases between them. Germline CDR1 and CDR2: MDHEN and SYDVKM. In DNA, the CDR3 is TGTGCCAGCAGTTTATTGGGATCGGGACAAGACGTCCAAGGCTACACCTTC. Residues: CASSLLGSGQDVQGYTF.

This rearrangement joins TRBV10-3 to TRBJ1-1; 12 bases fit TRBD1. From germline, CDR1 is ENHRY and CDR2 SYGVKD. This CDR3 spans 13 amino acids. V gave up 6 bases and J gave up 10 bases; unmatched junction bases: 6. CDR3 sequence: CAIRAGTGGAAFF. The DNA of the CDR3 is TGTGCCATCAGGGCCGGGACAGGGGGCGCAGCTTTCTTT.

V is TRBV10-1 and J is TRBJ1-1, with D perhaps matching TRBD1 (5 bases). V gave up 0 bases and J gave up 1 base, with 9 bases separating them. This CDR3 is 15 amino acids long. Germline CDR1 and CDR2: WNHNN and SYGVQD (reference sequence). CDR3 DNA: TGCGCCAGCAGTGAGTCGATGGGGGAGAACACTGAAGCTTTCTTT. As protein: CASSESMGENTEAFF.

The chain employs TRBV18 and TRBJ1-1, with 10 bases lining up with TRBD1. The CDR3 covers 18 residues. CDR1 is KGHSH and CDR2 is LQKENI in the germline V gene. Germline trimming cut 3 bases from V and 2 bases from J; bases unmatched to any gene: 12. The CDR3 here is CASSPSRDRGFLNTEAFF. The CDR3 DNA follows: TGTGCCAGCTCACCCTCCCGGGACAGGGGTTTTTTAAACACTGAAGCTTTCTTT.

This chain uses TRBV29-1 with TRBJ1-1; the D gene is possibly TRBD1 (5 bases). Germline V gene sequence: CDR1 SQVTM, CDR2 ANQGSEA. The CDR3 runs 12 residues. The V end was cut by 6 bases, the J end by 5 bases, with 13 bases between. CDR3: CSVAGGWTEAFF. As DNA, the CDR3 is TGCAGCGTGGCCGGGGGATGGACTGAAGCTTTCTTT. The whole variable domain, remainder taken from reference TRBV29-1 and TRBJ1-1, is SAVISQKPSRDICQRGTSLTIQCQVDSQVTMMFWYRQQPGQSLTLIATANQGSEATYESGFVIDKFPISRPNLTFSTLTVSNMSPEDSSIYLCSVAGGWTEAFFGQGTRLTVV.

CDR3 nucleotides: TGTGCCAGCAGCTTAGTGGGAGGGCCAGGAAGCACAGATACGCAGTATTTT. Its translation is CASSLVGGPGSTDTQYF. The chain has TRBV11-3 and TRBJ2-3; 7 bases are a match to TRBD2. The ends lost 1 base at V and 0 bases at J; junction bases unmatched: 7. This CDR3 is built from 17 residues. Germline V lookup: CDR1 SGHNT, CDR2 YENEEA.

The CDR3 loop is CTSSQDSRTGIEQPQHF. The DNA for the CDR3 is TGCACCAGCAGCCAAGATTCCCGGACAGGGATAGAGCAGCCCCAGCATTTT. The chain links TRBV1 to TRBJ1-5; the table's D call of TRBD1 was not tested on the DNA. TRBV1 is given as a pseudogene. The CDR3 totals 17 residues.

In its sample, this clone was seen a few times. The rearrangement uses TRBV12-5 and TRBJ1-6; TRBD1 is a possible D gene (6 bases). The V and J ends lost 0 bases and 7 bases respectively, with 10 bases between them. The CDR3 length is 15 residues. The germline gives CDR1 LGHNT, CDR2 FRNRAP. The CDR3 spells CASGLVTGQNSPLHF. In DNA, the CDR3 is TGTGCTAGTGGTTTGGTAACAGGACAGAATTCACCCCTCCACTTT.

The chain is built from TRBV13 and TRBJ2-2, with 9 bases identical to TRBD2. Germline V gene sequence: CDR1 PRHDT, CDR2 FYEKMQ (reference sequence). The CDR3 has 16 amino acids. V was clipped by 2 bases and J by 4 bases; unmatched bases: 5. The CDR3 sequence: CASSLTAGGSTGELFF. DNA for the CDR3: TGTGCCAGCAGCTTAACCGCGGGAGGGAGCACCGGGGAGCTGTTTTTT.

CDR3 protein: CASSPPAPVGEQFF. The DNA of the CDR3 is TGTGCCAGCAGTCCCCCCGCCCCAGTTGGCGAGCAGTTCTTC. The chain combines TRBV6-5 with TRBJ2-1; D unclear. This CDR3 region has 14 residues. CDR1 is MNHEY and CDR2 is SVGAGI in the germline V gene. V lost 5 bases and J lost 10, with 18 bases in between.

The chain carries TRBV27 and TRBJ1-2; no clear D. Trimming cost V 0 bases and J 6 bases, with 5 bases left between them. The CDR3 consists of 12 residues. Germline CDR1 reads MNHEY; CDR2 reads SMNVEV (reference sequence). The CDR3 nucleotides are TGTGCCAGCAGTTTATCTGGGAATGGCTACACCTTC. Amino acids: CASSLSGNGYTF.

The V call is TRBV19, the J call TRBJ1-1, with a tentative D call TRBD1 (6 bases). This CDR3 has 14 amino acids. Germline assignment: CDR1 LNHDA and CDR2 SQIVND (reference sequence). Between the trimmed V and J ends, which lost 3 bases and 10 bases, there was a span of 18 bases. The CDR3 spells CASSILTPGGPAFF. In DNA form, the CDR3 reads TGTGCCAGTAGTATCCTTACTCCTGGGGGGCCAGCTTTCTTT.

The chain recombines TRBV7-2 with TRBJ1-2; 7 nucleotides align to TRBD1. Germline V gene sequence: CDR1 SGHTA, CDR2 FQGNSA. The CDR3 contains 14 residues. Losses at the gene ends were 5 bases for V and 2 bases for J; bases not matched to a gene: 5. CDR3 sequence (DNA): TGTGCCAGCAGCACCGGGACAGTCAACTATGGCTACACCTTC. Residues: CASSTGTVNYGYTF.

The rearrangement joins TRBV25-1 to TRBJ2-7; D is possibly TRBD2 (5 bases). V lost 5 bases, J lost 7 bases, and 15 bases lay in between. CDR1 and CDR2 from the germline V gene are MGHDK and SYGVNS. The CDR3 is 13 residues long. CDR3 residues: CASSIGILGEQYF. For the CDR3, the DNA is TGTGCCAGCAGTATCGGGATTTTGGGGGAGCAGTACTTC.

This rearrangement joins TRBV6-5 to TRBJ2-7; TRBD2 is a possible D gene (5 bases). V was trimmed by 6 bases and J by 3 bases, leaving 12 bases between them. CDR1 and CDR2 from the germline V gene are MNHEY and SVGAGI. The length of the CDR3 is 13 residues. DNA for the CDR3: TGTGCCAGCAGCCGCGGGCAAAACTACGAGCAGTACTTC. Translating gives CASSRGQNYEQYF.

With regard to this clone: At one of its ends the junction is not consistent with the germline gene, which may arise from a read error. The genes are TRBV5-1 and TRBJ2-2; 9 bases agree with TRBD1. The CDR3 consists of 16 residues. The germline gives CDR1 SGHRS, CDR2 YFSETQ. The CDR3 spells CASSLGGTGNPGELFF. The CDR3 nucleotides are TGCGCCAGCAGCTTGGGGGGGACAGGGAACCCCGGGGAGCTGTTTTTT.

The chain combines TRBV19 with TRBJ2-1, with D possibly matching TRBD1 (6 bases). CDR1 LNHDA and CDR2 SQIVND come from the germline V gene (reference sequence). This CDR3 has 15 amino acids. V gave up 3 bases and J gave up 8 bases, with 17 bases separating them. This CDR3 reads CASSIKGVSRDEQFF. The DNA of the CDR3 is TGTGCCAGTAGTATTAAGGGGGTATCCCGGGATGAGCAGTTCTTC.

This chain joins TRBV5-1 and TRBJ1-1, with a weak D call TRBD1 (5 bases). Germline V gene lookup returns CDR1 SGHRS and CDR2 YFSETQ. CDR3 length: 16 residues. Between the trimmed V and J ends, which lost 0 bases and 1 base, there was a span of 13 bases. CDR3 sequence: CASSLAWGRENTEAFF. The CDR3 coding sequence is TGCGCCAGCAGCTTGGCGTGGGGACGGGAGAACACTGAAGCTTTCTTT. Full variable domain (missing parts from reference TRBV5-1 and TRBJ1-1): KAGVTQTPRYLIKTRGQQVTLSCSPISGHRSVSWYQQTPGQGLQFLFEYFSETQRNKGNFPGRFSGRQFSNSRSEMNVSTLELGDSALYLCASSLAWGRENTEAFFGQGTRLTVV.